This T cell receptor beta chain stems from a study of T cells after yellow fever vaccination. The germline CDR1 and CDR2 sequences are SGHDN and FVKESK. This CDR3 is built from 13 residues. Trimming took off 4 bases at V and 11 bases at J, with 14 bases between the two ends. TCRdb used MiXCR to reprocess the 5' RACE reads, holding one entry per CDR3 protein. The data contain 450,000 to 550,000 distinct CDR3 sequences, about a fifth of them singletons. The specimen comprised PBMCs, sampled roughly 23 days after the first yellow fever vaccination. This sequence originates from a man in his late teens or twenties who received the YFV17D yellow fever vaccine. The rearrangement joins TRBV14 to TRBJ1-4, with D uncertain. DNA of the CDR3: TGTGCCAGCAGCCCAAGGGCCCAATGGAAACTGTTTTTT. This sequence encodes CASSPRAQWKLFF.